This TCR beta chain comes out of a study of T cells in localized non-small cell lung cancer. General study findings and limits: Highest T cell clonality was seen in uninvolved adjacent lung, surpassing that measured in tumor. Adjacent lung had a median around 60 of the 100 largest tumor clones. Greater T cell density in blood accompanied longer overall survival.

Measured with immunoSEQ multiplex PCR; TCRdb has only the in-frame clones, and not every one. This repertoire shows approximately 3,000 clones, almost 25% found once; its top ten account for roughly 12%. This clone is labeled large. Its antigen remains unknown. This CDR3 has 13 residues. V was shortened by 0 bases and J by 5 bases, with 3 bases between the two germline ends. The germline V gene has CDR1 SGDLS and CDR2 YYNGEE. Sequenced here: lung tumor tissue, sampled before any cancer treatment. The chain joins TRBV9 to TRBJ1-6; D unclear. The sequence derives from a male donor aged 60 or over with stage II lung adenocarcinoma. CDR3 in amino acids: CASSVADNSPLHF. CDR3 coding DNA: TGTGCCAGCAGCGTAGCCGATAATTCACCCCTCCACTTT.